This T cell receptor beta chain was documented in a study of blood T cell repertoires in COVID-19 (dated by TCRdb to the early 2020s). About the study as a whole: Samples covering the acute and convalescent phases of COVID-19 were provided by collaborators in the United States, Italy and Spain. The prospective study material was composed of cDNA or gDNA derived from T cells, B-cell-depleted T cells, or PBMCs. Deeply sampled blood TCRbeta repertoires from subjects exposed to, actively infected with, or recovered from COVID-19 were included in the dataset. The repertoires were made available in a free public database intended to serve as a resource for research on the immune response to SARS-CoV-2. Samples came from the ongoing ImmuneRACE study (first 160 participants) plus 1,254 subjects from 6 global collaborators. A de-identified subject ID, COVID-19 status, age in years and sex were almost always included in the sample metadata. Where available, HLA class I and class II types were obtained from metadata supplied by the sample provider rather than from assay-based typing.

This clone was picked up one time. The antigen it binds to is not known. No quality values exist for individual bases; no much larger clone is one base distant. General study outcomes and caveats: The amount of clinical and demographic metadata varied by source and participant and was provided uncurated.

Collaborating institutions collected whole blood in K2EDTA tubes following their own protocols. For TCRbeta analysis, collaborators shipped samples in one of three forms: frozen whole blood, isolated PBMCs, or DNA extracted from either of those sample types. The CDR3 starts with the cysteine, ends with the phenylalanine, and has 15 residues. Here the CDR3 DNA is all that survives: 45 bases in frame from base 1. Trimming leaves V shorter by 5 bases and J shorter by 3 bases, with the junction holding 9 bases beyond the gene matches. Looking up the germline V gene yields CDR1 SGHAT and CDR2 FQNNGV. TCRbeta CDR3 regions were amplified from genomic DNA by means of the immunoSEQ Assay, a bias-controlled multiplex PCR. On the study's bioinformatics: The number of nucleated cells in each sample was estimated from the amplification of reference gene primers within the assay. Sequence reads were collapsed and filtered to measure the absolute abundance of every unique TCRbeta CDR3 rearrangement. For each sample, productive Simpson clonality was calculated as the square root of Simpson's diversity index across productive rearrangements. TCRdb provides this immuneACCESS table in a form limited to in-frame rearrangements. Some clones are lacking; in checked studies, under half of them reflect an unresolved V gene, and why the rest are absent is not known. The V and J calls and clone size were taken over from that table, and D and trimming were inferred from the DNA. Here the sample has some 70,000 clones; 80% to 95% occur a single time. The top ten clones comprise around 13% of the sample.

The specimen sequenced was peripheral blood. The source of this sequence is a human donor with active COVID-19. The donor label of this sample is uncertain. This chain joins TRBV11-2 to TRBJ2-7, with 8 middle bases fitting TRBD2. The CDR3 protein is CASSPPGTRHYEQYF. The nucleotides read TGTGCCAGCAGCCCGCCCGGGACTAGACACTACGAGCAGTACTTC.